This is a list of T cell receptor beta chains from one sample in a study of T cell responses to AZD1222 COVID-19 vaccine. Sequenced by immunoSEQ multiplex PCR; TCRdb stores in-frame clones only, minus some. The table has about 120,000 clones, approximately 94% seen once. The starting material was peripheral blood, obtained 28 days after the second AZD1222 dose. The receptors originated from an adult who received the AZD1222 COVID-19 vaccine. The CDR3 runs from the conserved cysteine through the conserved F or W. D genes are given only for firm matches.

J	D	V	CDR3	DNA
TRBJ1-5	TRBD1	TRBV19	CASSVSTGTGNQPQHF	TGTGCCAGTAGCGTCTCGACAGGGACGGGTAATCAGCCCCAGCATTTT
TRBJ1-2	-	TRBV4-1	CASSRDTYAYTF	TGCGCCAGCAGCCGGGACACCTACGCTTACACCTTC
TRBJ2-7	TRBD2	TRBV19	CASSIDPGTSAYEQYF	TGTGCCAGTAGTATAGACCCCGGGACTAGCGCCTACGAGCAGTACTTC
TRBJ2-2	-	TRBV23-1	CASSQAFTGELFF	TGCGCCAGCAGTCAGGCGTTCACCGGGGAGCTGTTTTTT
TRBJ2-3	-	TRBV9	CASSTPLGDTQYF	TGTGCCAGCAGCACCCCCCTCGGAGATACGCAGTATTTT
TRBJ2-1	TRBD2	TRBV7-2	CASSSQRAGGLFF	TGTGCCAGCAGCTCCCAGAGGGCGGGGGGGCTGTTCTTC
TRBJ2-3	-	TRBV7-9	CASTRGLPTGTDTQYF	TGTGCCAGCACCCGGGGGCTACCAACCGGCACAGATACGCAGTATTTT
TRBJ2-3	TRBD1	TRBV4-3	CASSQEQGAREDTQYF	TGCGCCAGCAGCCAAGAACAGGGGGCCCGGGAAGATACGCAGTATTTT
TRBJ1-4	TRBD1	TRBV19	CASSSLQGDEKLFF	TGTGCCAGTAGTTCCCTCCAGGGGGATGAAAAACTGTTTTTT
TRBJ1-6	-	TRBV5-6	CASSLDRSNSPLHF	TGTGCCAGCAGTCTGGATCGCTCTAATTCACCCCTCCACTTT
TRBJ2-6	-	TRBV18	CASSPLSGSSGANVLTF	TGTGCCAGCTCACCTTTGTCAGGCAGCTCTGGGGCCAACGTCCTGACTTTC
TRBJ1-6	TRBD1	TRBV20-1	CSASRGGRDSPLHF	TGCAGTGCTAGTAGAGGGGGCCGGGACTCACCCCTCCACTTT
TRBJ1-5	-	TRBV6-2/TRBV6-3	CASSPIRSINQPQHF	TGTGCCAGCAGTCCCATACGATCGATCAATCAGCCCCAGCATTTT
TRBJ2-1	-	TRBV7-9	CASSLPARDNEQFF	TGTGCCAGCAGCTTACCAGCCAGGGACAATGAGCAGTTCTTC